This TCR beta chain was sequenced in a study of blood T cell repertoires in COVID-19. About the research overall: Material from acute and convalescent COVID-19 was sourced from the United States, Italy and Spain. T cells, B-cell-depleted T cells, or PBMCs provided the cDNA or gDNA that served as material.

Only in-frame clones appear in the TCRdb table, and some are missing; sequencing was by immunoSEQ multiplex PCR. The profile shows 190,000 or so clones, 86% of them singletons. As concerns this clone: The junction departs from germline at one end; a sequencing error may be responsible.

This CDR3 has 13 amino acids. Germline V gene data show CDR1 as SGHVS and CDR2 as FQNEAQ. The TCR sequence derives from a woman in her twenties or thirties with active or convalescent COVID-19. Material: peripheral blood. V and J are TRBV7-8 and TRBJ2-5, with D maybe TRBD2 (5 bases). The CDR3 bases are TGTGCCAGCAGCCTCGACTATCAAGGGACCCAGTACTTC. Amino acid sequence: CASSLDYQGTQYF. The whole variable domain, remainder taken from reference TRBV7-8 and TRBJ2-5, is GAGVSQSPRYKVAKRGQDVALRCDPISGHVSLFWYQQALGQGPEFLTYFQNEAQLDKSGLPSDRFFAERPEGSVSTLKIQRTQQEDSAVYLCASSLDYQGTQYFGPGTRLLVL.